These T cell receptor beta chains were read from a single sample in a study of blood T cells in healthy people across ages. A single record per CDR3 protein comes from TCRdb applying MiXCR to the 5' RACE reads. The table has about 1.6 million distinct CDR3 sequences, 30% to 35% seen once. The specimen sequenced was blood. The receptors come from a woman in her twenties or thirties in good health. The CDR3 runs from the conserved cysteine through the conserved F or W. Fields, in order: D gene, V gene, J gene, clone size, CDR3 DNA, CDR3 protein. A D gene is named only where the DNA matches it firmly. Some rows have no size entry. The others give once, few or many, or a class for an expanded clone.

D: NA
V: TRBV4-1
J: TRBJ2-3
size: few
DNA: TGCGCCAGCAGCCAAGGGGGAGGGACAGCAGATACGCAGTATTTT
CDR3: CASSQGGGTADTQYF

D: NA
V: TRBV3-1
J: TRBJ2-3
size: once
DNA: TGTGCCAGCAGCCAGGCGAGCGGAAAAAGCACAGATACGCAGTATTTT
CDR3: CASSQASGKSTDTQYF

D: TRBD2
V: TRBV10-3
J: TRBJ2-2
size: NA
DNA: TGTGCCGTCAGCCAGATGGAACTAGCGGGTACCGGGGAGCTGTTTTTT
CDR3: CAVSQMELAGTGELFF

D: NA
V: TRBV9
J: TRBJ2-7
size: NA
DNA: TGTGCCAGCAGTCCCCGGGCCTATGGATACGAGCAGTACTTC
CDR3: CASSPRAYGYEQYF

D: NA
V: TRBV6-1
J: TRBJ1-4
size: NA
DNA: TGTGCCAGCAGGAGGGCAGGAGAAACAACTAATGAAAAACTGTTTTTT
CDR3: CASRRAGETTNEKLFF

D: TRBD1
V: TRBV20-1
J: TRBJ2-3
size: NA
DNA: TGCAGTGCTAGATATGGACAGGGGATAGATACGCAGTATTTT
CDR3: CSARYGQGIDTQYF

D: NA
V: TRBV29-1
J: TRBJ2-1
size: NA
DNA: TGCAGCGTTGTCCAACCAGGGATCTACGAGCAGTTCTTC
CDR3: CSVVQPGIYEQFF

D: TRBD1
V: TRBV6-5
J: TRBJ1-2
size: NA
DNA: TGTGCCAGCAGCTCCTCCGCGGGACAGGGCTGGGGCTACACCTTC
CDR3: CASSSSAGQGWGYTF

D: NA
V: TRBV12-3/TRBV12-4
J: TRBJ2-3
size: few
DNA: TGTGCCAGCAGTTTCGGGCACGGCACAGATACGCAGTATTTT
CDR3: CASSFGHGTDTQYF

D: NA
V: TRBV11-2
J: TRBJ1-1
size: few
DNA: TGTGCCAGCAGCTCGCCGGGACTCACTATGAACACTGAAGCTTTCTTT
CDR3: CASSSPGLTMNTEAFF